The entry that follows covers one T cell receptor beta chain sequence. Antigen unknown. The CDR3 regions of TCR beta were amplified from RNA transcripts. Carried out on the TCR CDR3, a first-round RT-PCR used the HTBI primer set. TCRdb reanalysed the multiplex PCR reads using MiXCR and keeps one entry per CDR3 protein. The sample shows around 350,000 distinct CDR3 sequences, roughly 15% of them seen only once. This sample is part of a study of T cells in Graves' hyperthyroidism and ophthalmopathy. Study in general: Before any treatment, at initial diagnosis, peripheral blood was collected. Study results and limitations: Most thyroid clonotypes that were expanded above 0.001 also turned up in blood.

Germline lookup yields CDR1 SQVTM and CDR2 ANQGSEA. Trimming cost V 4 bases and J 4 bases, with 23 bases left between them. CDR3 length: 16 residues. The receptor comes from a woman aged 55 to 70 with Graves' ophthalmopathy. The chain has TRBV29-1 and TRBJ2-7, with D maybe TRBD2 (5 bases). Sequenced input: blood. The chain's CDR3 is CSVGTAPRGSLYEQYF. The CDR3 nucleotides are TGCAGCGTTGGGACCGCCCCCAGAGGGAGCCTTTACGAGCAGTACTTC.